This TCR beta chain was captured in a study of blood T cell repertoires in COVID-19. Study background: There were acute and convalescent COVID-19 samples, and they came from the United States, Italy and Spain. Sources were T cells, B-cell-depleted T cells, or PBMCs; the material itself was cDNA or gDNA.

Germline assignment: CDR1 LNHDA and CDR2 SQIVND (reference sequence). CDR3 length: 15 amino acids. J gave up 0 bases and V 4 bases, and 3 bases lay outside the gene matches. Source study methods: From reference gene primer amplification, estimates of nucleated cell counts were derived. Data came from immunoSEQ multiplex PCR; TCRdb stores just in-frame clones and leaves some out. V and J calls and clone size follow that table, whereas D and trimming were derived from the DNA. The data contain more than 45,000 clones, about nine tenths of them singletons. Sample: peripheral blood. This chain links TRBV19 with TRBJ2-4, with 7 bases lining up with TRBD1. The origin of this receptor is a man between 60 and 75 years old with acute or convalescent COVID-19. CDR3 sequence reads: CASSTGDRAKNIQYF. CDR3 DNA: TGTGCCAGTAGTACCGGGGACAGAGCCAAAAACATTCAGTACTTC.